The rows below give T cell receptor beta chains drawn from one sample of a study of blood T cell repertoires in COVID-19. The assay was immunoSEQ multiplex PCR, and TCRdb's table has in-frame clones only and misses some. The table records roughly 400,000 clones, around 89% of them present only once. The sequencing sample was made of PBMCs or T cells enriched from blood (not recorded which). These receptor sequences come from a man aged 30-40 years who had recovered from COVID-19. CDR3s include the opening cysteine and the closing phenylalanine or tryptophan. The order of the fields is D gene, V gene, J gene, clone size, CDR3 protein, CDR3 DNA. D genes are given only for firm matches. The size entry is marked missing in some rows and otherwise reads once, few, many or a size class.

-	TRBV28	TRBJ1-5	once	CASSSGDFFNSNQPQHF	TGTGCCAGCAGTTCCGGGGACTTTTTCAATAGCAATCAGCCCCAGCATTTT
-	TRBV9	TRBJ2-1	-	CASSVVTDYYNEQFF	TGTGCCAGCAGCGTAGTAACGGACTATTACAATGAGCAGTTCTTC
TRBD1	TRBV19	TRBJ1-1	few	CASYYRGQGKNTEAFF	TGTGCCAGCTACTATCGGGGACAGGGAAAAAACACTGAAGCTTTCTTT
TRBD1	TRBV2	TRBJ2-7	-	CASNLDRVSDEQYF	TGTGCCAGCAACCTGGACAGGGTATCTGACGAGCAGTACTTC
TRBD1	TRBV10-3	TRBJ1-1	-	CATQGGLNTEAFF	TGTGCCACTCAAGGGGGCCTGAACACTGAAGCTTTCTTT
TRBD1	TRBV7-6	TRBJ1-1	-	CASSSGQGNTEAFF	TGTGCCAGCAGCTCGGGACAGGGAAACACTGAAGCTTTCTTT
TRBD2	TRBV5-6	TRBJ2-7	-	CASSWGTSGEQYF	TGTGCCAGCAGCTGGGGGACTAGCGGAGAGCAGTACTTC
TRBD2	TRBV19	TRBJ2-6	-	CASSTYGLAASGANVLTF	TGTGCCAGTAGTACATACGGACTAGCGGCTTCTGGGGCCAACGTCCTGACTTTC
-	TRBV11-2	TRBJ2-6	-	CASSFSGGVGSGANVLTF	TGTGCCAGCAGCTTTTCCGGGGGAGTAGGGTCTGGGGCCAACGTCCTGACTTTC
-	TRBV28	TRBJ1-2	-	CASSSPPSGDYGYTF	TGTGCCAGCAGTTCGCCTCCATCGGGGGACTATGGCTACACCTTC
TRBD2	TRBV6-6	TRBJ2-7	-	CASSPQAGGRFSYEQYF	TGTGCCAGCAGTCCCCAAGCCGGGGGGAGGTTCTCCTACGAGCAGTACTTC
TRBD1	TRBV18	TRBJ2-7	-	CASSHRGDSYEQYF	TGTGCCAGCTCACACAGGGGGGACTCCTACGAGCAGTACTTC
-	TRBV30	TRBJ2-5	once	CAWRGREPWAETQYF	TGTGCCTGGAGGGGCAGGGAACCTTGGGCAGAGACCCAGTACTTC
TRBD2	TRBV5-1	TRBJ2-1	-	CASSLVGLAGGKNEQFF	TGCGCCAGCAGCTTGGTCGGACTAGCGGGAGGGAAAAATGAGCAGTTCTTC
TRBD1	TRBV28	TRBJ2-4	-	CASSPGTGMYIQYF	TGTGCCAGCAGCCCCGGGACAGGCATGTACATTCAGTACTTC
-	TRBV7-2	TRBJ1-4	-	CASSLAWRLSGTNEKLFF	TGTGCCAGCAGCTTAGCGTGGAGACTCTCGGGGACTAATGAAAAACTGTTTTTT
TRBD1	TRBV27	TRBJ1-3	-	CASSSQGAQGNTIYF	TGTGCCAGCAGTTCACAGGGGGCTCAAGGAAACACCATATATTTT
-	TRBV9	TRBJ2-2	-	CASSPPYLNTGELFF	TGTGCCAGCAGCCCCCCGTATCTGAACACCGGGGAGCTGTTTTTT
TRBD1	TRBV28	TRBJ1-3	-	CASSAQTGSGNTIYF	TGTGCCAGCAGTGCCCAGACAGGGTCTGGAAACACCATATATTTT
TRBD1	TRBV11-2	TRBJ2-2	few	CASSLGQGIGELFF	TGTGCCAGCAGCCTGGGACAGGGCATCGGGGAGCTGTTTTTT
-	TRBV19	TRBJ1-1	-	CASARAGSFAEAFF	TGTGCCAGTGCCAGGGCGGGGTCATTCGCTGAAGCTTTCTTT
-	TRBV28	TRBJ1-1	-	CASSQQQLLNTEAFF	TGTGCCAGCAGTCAGCAACAGCTACTGAACACTGAAGCTTTCTTT
-	TRBV2	TRBJ1-5	-	CASNGGPGQPQHF	TGTGCCAGCAACGGCGGCCCGGGGCAGCCCCAGCATTTT